These T cell receptor beta chains were read from a single sample in a study of long-term antiretroviral therapy in people with HIV. This table comes from immunoSEQ multiplex PCR, and its TCRdb copy is limited to in-frame clones, with some not included. The sample records about 35,000 clones, 60% to 85% being singletons. Sequences were derived from unsorted PBMCs, sampled 2 years after starting antiretroviral therapy. Receptors originate from a woman aged 45-65 years with HIV. Each CDR3 is given with its conserved first and last residue. The D gene is left open where the match is weak. The size of a clone is reported for some rows only, either as once, few or many, or as a class for expanded clones.

d_gene	j_gene	abundance	v_gene	CDR3nt	CDR3aa
TRBD1	TRBJ1-1	.	TRBV28	TGTGCCAGCAGTACTCAGGGGGCCGAAGCTTTCTTT	CASSTQGAEAFF
.	TRBJ2-1	.	TRBV4-1	TGCGCCAGCAGCCAAGGAGGCGGGGCCCCCTACAATGAGCAGTTCTTC	CASSQGGGAPYNEQFF
.	TRBJ2-7	.	TRBV30	TGTGCCTGGAAAGGGTTGGACGAGCAGTACTTC	CAWKGLDEQYF
TRBD1	TRBJ1-6	.	TRBV7-2	TGTGCCAGCAGCTCCGGTCGGCAGGGGGATTCACCCCTCCACTTT	CASSSGRQGDSPLHF
.	TRBJ1-5	few	TRBV7-9	TGTGCCAGCAGCTCGGGGGTTGATCAGCCCCAGCATTTT	CASSSGVDQPQHF
TRBD1	TRBJ2-1	.	TRBV6-5	TGTGCCAGCAGTACTAAAGGGACAGGGAACAATGAGCAGTTCTTC	CASSTKGTGNNEQFF
.	TRBJ1-2	.	TRBV10-2	TGCGCCAGCAGTACTCAGGGGAAGGTACCCTATGGCTACACCTTC	CASSTQGKVPYGYTF
.	TRBJ1-1	.	TRBV19	TGTGCCAGTAGTTCCCTTTTAGCCACTGAAGCTTTCTTT	CASSSLLATEAFF
.	TRBJ2-4	.	TRBV13	TGTGCCAGCAGCTTAGACCTACGGGGCATTCAGTACTTC	CASSLDLRGIQYF
.	TRBJ1-4	few	TRBV5-1	TGCGCCAGCAGCTTGGGACAGAAAGGTGAAAAACTGTTTTTT	CASSLGQKGEKLFF
.	TRBJ1-5	.	TRBV30	TGTGCCTGGAGTACGCCTGGCTGGCAGCCCCAGCATTTT	CAWSTPGWQPQHF
.	TRBJ1-2	.	TRBV7-9	TGTGCCAGCAGCTTCTTGGGGGGGGACTATGGCTACACCTTC	CASSFLGGDYGYTF
.	TRBJ2-2	once	TRBV18	TGTGCCAGCTCCCAGTTCGGGGCGAAGAACACCGGGGAGCTGTTTTTT	CASSQFGAKNTGELFF
.	TRBJ2-3	.	TRBV4-1	TGCGCCAGCAGCCAAGGTTTAGGGTTGGGCACAGATACGCAGTATTTT	CASSQGLGLGTDTQYF
TRBD1	TRBJ1-3	.	TRBV2	TGTGCCAGCAGTGATCAGCGTGGACAGGGACAAAGGGACTCTGGAAACACCATATATTTT	CASSDQRGQGQRDSGNTIYF
.	TRBJ2-2	.	TRBV4-1	TGCGCCAGCAGCCAAGATAAGGCCCAGGGAACGACCGGGGAGCTGTTTTTT	CASSQDKAQGTTGELFF
.	TRBJ1-2	.	TRBV4-2	TGTGCCAGCAGCCAAGATCAGGCGGGCAACTATGGCTACACCTTC	CASSQDQAGNYGYTF
.	TRBJ2-6	.	TRBV10-3	TGTGCCATCAGTGAGTGGGGTGGGGCCAACGTCCTGACTTTC	CAISEWGGANVLTF
TRBD1	TRBJ1-3	.	TRBV5-6	TGTGCCAGCAGCCCGGGACAGCTCTTGGGCACCATATATTTT	CASSPGQLLGTIYF
.	TRBJ1-4	few	TRBV29-1	TGCAGCGTTGCCCGAAGAGATCGCGGCGAAAAACTGTTTTTT	CSVARRDRGEKLFF
TRBD1	TRBJ1-1	.	TRBV19	TGTGCCAGTCGTCGGGACAGGGAGACTGAAGCTTTCTTT	CASRRDRETEAFF
.	TRBJ2-3	.	TRBV7-3	TGTGCCAGCAGCTTAAAAGGGTACGCAGATACGCAGTATTTT	CASSLKGYADTQYF
.	TRBJ2-5	few	TRBV10-3	TGTGCCATCAGTGTGGGGCAGGGAGGTGGTATACGGGAGACCCAGTACTTC	CAISVGQGGGIRETQYF
TRBD1	TRBJ1-2	.	TRBV5-8	TGTGCCAGCAGCTTGACTTCGACAGGGAACTATGGCTACACCTTC	CASSLTSTGNYGYTF
.	TRBJ1-2	.	TRBV29-1	TGCAGCGTGGGGGTAGGGCAGGGCGATGGCTACACCTTC	CSVGVGQGDGYTF
TRBD1	TRBJ1-6	.	TRBV4-1	TGCGCCAGCAGCCTAGGGGGACAGGTTTCACCCCTCCACTTT	CASSLGGQVSPLHF
.	TRBJ2-1	.	TRBV10-1	TGCGCCAGCAGTGAGTCGAGTCGCCTCTTAGCGGACAATGAGCAGTTCTTC	CASSESSRLLADNEQFF
.	TRBJ1-1	.	TRBV6-1	TGTGCCAGCAGTCCGCCGAACACTGAAGCTTTCTTT	CASSPPNTEAFF
TRBD1	TRBJ1-2	few	TRBV25-1	TGTGCCAGCAGTGGCCGGGACAGGGGTTACTATGGCTACACCTTC	CASSGRDRGYYGYTF
.	TRBJ1-2	.	TRBV15	TGTGCCACCAGCAGAGGTTTTGGAGGAAACTATGGCTACACCTTC	CATSRGFGGNYGYTF
TRBD1	TRBJ2-6	.	TRBV27	TGTGCCAGCAGTTGGGGAACAGGGGGCTCTGGGGCCAACGTCCTGACTTTC	CASSWGTGGSGANVLTF
TRBD1	TRBJ2-5	.	TRBV11-3	TGTGCCAGCAGCCCAGGGACAGATGTAGGAGAGACCCAGTACTTC	CASSPGTDVGETQYF
.	TRBJ1-1	.	TRBV27	TGTGCCAGCAGTCTCCCGTTGGGGGTCGGGGAATCTGAAGCTTTCTTT	CASSLPLGVGESEAFF
.	TRBJ1-2	.	TRBV2	TGTGCCAGCAGTGACCTATTGGGACGCACCTATGGCTACACCTTC	CASSDLLGRTYGYTF
TRBD1	TRBJ1-2	.	TRBV9	TGTGCCAGCAGCGACAGGGGTTATGGCTACACCTTC	CASSDRGYGYTF
.	TRBJ1-2	.	TRBV29-1	TGCAGCGTTGTTCCAGTGTCTTATGGCTACACCTTC	CSVVPVSYGYTF
TRBD1	TRBJ2-7	.	TRBV19	TGTGCCAGTAGTACCACCCGGGACAGGCCTTTAGGACTGCAGTACTTC	CASSTTRDRPLGLQYF
TRBD1	TRBJ2-1	.	TRBV5-1	TGCGCCAGCAGCCCCGGGACAGTCCTCTCCTACAATGAGCAGTTCTTC	CASSPGTVLSYNEQFF
.	TRBJ2-7	.	TRBV6-5	TGTGCCAGCAGTAAATTCAGACAATACGAGCAGTACTTC	CASSKFRQYEQYF
.	TRBJ2-1	.	TRBV20-1	TGCAGTGCTGCTCACCGGGAGCAGTTCTTC	CSAAHREQFF
TRBD1	TRBJ2-7	.	TRBV27	TGTGCCAGCAGTGTCCGGGACAGCTTCTACGAGCAGTACTTC	CASSVRDSFYEQYF
.	TRBJ1-2	.	TRBV5-5	TGTGCCAGCAGCTTGGCGCGAGGTAACTATGGCTACACCTTC	CASSLARGNYGYTF
TRBD1	TRBJ1-4	.	TRBV9	TGTGCCAGCAGCTCCCGACAGGGGTTCGAAAAACTGTTTTTT	CASSSRQGFEKLFF
.	TRBJ2-2	once	TRBV5-4	TGTGCCAGCAGCTTGCGAGGGAATCCCGGGGAGCTGTTTTTT	CASSLRGNPGELFF
.	TRBJ1-2	.	TRBV27	TGTGCCAGCAGTTTATCCATCTCTTGGGGCAACTATGGCTACACCTTC	CASSLSISWGNYGYTF
.	TRBJ1-4	.	TRBV2	TGTGCCAGCAGTGAACTAGGGAGGCTGTTTTTT	CASSELGRLFF
.	TRBJ2-1	.	TRBV5-4	TGTGCCAGCAGCTTTCTCTCGGATGAGCAGTTCTTC	CASSFLSDEQFF
TRBD2	TRBJ2-7	.	TRBV2	TGTGCCAGCACCACTAGCGGGAGAGCCTACGAGCAGTACTTC	CASTTSGRAYEQYF
TRBD2	TRBJ2-3	.	TRBV7-3	TGTGCCAGCAGCTTATCGGGGGGTAACCCAGATACGCAGTATTTT	CASSLSGGNPDTQYF
.	TRBJ1-5	.	TRBV27	TGTGCCAGCAGTTCCCCTTCAAAGAATCAGCCCCAGCATTTT	CASSSPSKNQPQHF
.	TRBJ1-2	few	TRBV7-2	TGTGCCAGCAGCTTAGACAGGGAAAGCGGCTACACCTTC	CASSLDRESGYTF
.	TRBJ1-4	.	TRBV28	TGTGCCAGCAACAGTTCCCCCGCCGGGTCGGGGGATGAAAAACTGTTTTTT	CASNSSPAGSGDEKLFF
.	TRBJ1-4	few	TRBV27	TGTGCCAGCAGTGGGGGTCTCCGGGGTGGGAATGAAAAACTGTTTTTT	CASSGGLRGGNEKLFF
.	TRBJ1-1	once	TRBV18	TGTGCCAGCTCACCTACCCAGCGATTGAACACTGAAGCTTTCTTT	CASSPTQRLNTEAFF
.	TRBJ2-1	.	TRBV29-1	TGCAGCGTTGAACCTTCGGGGGTCGAGCAGTTCTTC	CSVEPSGVEQFF
TRBD1	TRBJ1-4	.	TRBV19	TGTGCCAGTAGGGGGACAGGGAGTTGGAAAAATGAAAAACTGTTTTTT	CASRGTGSWKNEKLFF
.	TRBJ2-3	.	TRBV7-3	TGTGCCAGCAGCTTAAATACGGCGGATACGCAGTATTTT	CASSLNTADTQYF